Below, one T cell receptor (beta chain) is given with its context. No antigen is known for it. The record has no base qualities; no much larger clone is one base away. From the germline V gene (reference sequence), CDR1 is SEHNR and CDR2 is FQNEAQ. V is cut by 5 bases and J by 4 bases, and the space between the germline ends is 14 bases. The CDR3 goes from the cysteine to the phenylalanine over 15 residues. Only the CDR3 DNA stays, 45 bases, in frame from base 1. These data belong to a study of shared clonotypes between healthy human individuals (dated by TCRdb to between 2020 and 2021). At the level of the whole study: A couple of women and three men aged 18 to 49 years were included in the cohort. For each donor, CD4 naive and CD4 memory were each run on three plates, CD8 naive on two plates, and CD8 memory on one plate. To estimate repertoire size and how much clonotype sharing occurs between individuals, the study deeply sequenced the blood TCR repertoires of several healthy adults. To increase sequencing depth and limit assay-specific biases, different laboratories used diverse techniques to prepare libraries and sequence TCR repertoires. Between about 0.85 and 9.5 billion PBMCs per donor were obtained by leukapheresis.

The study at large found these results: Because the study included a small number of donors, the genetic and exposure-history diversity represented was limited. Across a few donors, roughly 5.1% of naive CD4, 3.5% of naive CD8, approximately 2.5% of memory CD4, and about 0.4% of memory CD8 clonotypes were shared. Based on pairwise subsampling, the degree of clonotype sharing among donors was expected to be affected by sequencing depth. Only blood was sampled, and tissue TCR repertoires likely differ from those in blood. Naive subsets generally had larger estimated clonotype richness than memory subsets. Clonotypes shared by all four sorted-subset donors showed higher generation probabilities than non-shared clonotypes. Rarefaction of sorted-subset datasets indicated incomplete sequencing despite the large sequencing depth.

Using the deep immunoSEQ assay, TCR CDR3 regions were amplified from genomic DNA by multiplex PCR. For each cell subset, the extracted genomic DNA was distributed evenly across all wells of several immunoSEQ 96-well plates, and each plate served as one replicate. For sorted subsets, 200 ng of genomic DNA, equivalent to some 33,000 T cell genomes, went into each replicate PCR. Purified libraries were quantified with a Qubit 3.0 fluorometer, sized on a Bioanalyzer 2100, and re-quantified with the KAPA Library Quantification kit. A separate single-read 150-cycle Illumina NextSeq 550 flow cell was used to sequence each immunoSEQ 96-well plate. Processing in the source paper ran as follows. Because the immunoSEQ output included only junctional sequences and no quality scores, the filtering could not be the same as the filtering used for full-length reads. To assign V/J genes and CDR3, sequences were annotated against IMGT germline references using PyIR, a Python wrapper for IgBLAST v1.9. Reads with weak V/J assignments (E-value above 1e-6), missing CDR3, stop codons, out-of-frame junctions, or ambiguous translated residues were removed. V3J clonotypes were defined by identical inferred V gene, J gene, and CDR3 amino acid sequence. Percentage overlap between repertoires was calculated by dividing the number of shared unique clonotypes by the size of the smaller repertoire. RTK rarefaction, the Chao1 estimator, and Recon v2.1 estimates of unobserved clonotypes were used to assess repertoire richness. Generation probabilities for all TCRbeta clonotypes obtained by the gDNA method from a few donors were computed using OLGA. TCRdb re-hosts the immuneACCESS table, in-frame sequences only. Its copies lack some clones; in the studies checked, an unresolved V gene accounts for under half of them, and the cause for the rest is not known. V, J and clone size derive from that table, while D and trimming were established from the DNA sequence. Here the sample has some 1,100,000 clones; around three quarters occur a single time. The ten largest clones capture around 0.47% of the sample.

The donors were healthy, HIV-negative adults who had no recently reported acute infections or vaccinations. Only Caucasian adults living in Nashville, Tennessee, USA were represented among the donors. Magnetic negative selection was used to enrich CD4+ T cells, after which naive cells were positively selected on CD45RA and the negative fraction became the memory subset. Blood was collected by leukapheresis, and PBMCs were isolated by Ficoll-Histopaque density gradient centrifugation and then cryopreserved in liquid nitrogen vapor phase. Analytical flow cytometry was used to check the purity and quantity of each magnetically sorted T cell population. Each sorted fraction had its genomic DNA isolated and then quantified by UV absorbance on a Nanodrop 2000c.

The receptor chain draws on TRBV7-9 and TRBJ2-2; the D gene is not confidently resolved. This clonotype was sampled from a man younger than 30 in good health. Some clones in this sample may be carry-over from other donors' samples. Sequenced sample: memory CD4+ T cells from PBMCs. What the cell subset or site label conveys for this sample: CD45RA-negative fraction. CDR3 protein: CASSAGWVGTGELFF. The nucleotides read TGTGCCAGCAGCGCTGGGTGGGTGGGCACCGGGGAGCTGTTTTTT. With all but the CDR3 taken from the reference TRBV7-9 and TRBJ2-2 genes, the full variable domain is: DTGVSQNPRHKITKRGQNVTFRCDPISEHNRLYWYRQTLGQGPEFLTYFQNEAQLEKSRLLSDRFSAERPKGSFSTLEIQRTEQGDSAMYLCASSAGWVGTGELFFGEGSRLTVL.